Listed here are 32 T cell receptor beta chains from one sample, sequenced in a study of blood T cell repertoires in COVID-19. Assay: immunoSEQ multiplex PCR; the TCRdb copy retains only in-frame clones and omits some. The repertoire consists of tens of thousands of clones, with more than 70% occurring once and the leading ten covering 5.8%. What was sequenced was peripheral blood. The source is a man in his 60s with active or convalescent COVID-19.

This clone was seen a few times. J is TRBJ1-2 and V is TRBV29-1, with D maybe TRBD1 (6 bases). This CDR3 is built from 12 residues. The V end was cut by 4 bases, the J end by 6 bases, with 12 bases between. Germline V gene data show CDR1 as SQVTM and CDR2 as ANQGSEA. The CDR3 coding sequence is TGCAGCGTTGCCACAGGGAATGATGGCTACACCTTC. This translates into CSVATGNDGYTF.

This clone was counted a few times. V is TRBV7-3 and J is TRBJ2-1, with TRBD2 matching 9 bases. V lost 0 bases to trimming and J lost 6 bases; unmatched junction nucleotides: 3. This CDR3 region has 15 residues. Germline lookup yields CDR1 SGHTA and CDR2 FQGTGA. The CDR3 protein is CASSLTRGGLNEQFF. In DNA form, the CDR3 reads TGTGCCAGCAGCTTAACGCGGGGGGGCCTCAATGAGCAGTTCTTC.

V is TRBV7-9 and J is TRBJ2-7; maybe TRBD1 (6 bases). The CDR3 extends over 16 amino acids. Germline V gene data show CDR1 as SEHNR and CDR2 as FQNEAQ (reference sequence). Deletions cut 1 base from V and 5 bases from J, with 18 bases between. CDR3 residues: CASSLVRYTGSDEQYF. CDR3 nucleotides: TGTGCCAGCAGCTTAGTCCGTTATACAGGGTCCGACGAGCAGTACTTC. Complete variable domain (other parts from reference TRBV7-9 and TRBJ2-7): DTGVSQNPRHKITKRGQNVTFRCDPISEHNRLYWYRQTLGQGPEFLTYFQNEAQLEKSRLLSDRFSAERPKGSFSTLEIQRTEQGDSAMYLCASSLVRYTGSDEQYFGPGTRLTVT.

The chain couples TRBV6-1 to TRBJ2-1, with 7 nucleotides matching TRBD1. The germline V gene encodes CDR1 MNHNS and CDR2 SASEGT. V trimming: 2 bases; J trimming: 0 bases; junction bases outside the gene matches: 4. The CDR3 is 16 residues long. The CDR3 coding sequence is TGTGCCAGCAGTGAATGGACAGGTAGCTCCTACAATGAGCAGTTCTTC. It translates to CASSEWTGSSYNEQFF.

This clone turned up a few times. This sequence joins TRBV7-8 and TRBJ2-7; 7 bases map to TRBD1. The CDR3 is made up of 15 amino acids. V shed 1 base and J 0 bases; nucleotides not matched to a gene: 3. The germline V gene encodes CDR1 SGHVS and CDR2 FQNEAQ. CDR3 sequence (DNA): TGTGCCAGCAGCTTAGTTTGGGACAGCTCCTACGAGCAGTACTTC. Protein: CASSLVWDSSYEQYF.

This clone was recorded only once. CDR3 DNA sequence: TGTGCCAGCAGTTCCTCTCGGGGGGGGACAGATACGCAGTATTTT. This translates into CASSSSRGGTDTQYF. V usage is TRBV28 and J usage is TRBJ2-3, with TRBD2 matching over 8 bases. From germline, CDR1 is MDHEN and CDR2 SYDVKM. The length of the CDR3 is 15 residues. V shed 4 bases and J 3 bases; nucleotides not matched to a gene: 6.

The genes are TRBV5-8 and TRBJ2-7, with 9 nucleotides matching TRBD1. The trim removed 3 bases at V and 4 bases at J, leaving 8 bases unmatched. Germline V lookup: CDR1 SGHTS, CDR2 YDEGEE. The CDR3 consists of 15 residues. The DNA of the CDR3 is TGTGCCAGCAGCTCACTCTACAGGGGGCAGTACGAGCAGTACTTC. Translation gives CASSSLYRGQYEQYF.

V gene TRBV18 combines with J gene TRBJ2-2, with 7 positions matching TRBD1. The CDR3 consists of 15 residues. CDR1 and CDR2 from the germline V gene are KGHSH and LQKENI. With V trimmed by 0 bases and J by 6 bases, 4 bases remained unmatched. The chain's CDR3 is CASSPPGGMAGELFF. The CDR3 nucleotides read TGTGCCAGCTCACCACCAGGGGGCATGGCCGGGGAGCTGTTTTTT. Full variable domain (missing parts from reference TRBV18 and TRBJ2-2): NAGVMQNPRHLVRRRGQEARLRCSPMKGHSHVYWYRQLPEEGLKFMVYLQKENIIDESGMPKERFSAEFPKEGPSILRIQQVVRGDSAAYFCASSPPGGMAGELFFGEGSRLTVL.

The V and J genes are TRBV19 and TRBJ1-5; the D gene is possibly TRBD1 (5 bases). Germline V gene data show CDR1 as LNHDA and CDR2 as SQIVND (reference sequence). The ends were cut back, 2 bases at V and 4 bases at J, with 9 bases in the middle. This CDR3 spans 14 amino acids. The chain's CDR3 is CASSIMEGNQPQHF. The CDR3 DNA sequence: TGTGCCAGTAGTATAATGGAGGGGAATCAGCCCCAGCATTTT.

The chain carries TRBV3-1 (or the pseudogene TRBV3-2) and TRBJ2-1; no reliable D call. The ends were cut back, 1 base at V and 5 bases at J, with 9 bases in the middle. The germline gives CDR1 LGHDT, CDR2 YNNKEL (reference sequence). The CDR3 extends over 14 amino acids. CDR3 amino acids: CASSQVGHNNEQFF. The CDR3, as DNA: TGTGCCAGCAGCCAAGTGGGCCACAACAATGAGCAGTTCTTC.

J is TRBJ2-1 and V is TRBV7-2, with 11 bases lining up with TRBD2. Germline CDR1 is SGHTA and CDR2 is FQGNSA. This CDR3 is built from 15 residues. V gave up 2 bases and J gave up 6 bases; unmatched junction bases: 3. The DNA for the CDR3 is TGTGCCAGCAGCTTACTAGCGGGGGGATCCAATGAGCAGTTCTTC. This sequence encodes CASSLLAGGSNEQFF.

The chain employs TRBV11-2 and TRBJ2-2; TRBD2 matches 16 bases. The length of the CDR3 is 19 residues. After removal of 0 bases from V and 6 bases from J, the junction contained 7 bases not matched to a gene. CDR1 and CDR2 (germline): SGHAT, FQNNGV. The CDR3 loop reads CASSLDSGLAGGPPGELFF. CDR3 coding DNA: TGTGCCAGCAGCTTAGATTCGGGACTAGCGGGGGGGCCCCCCGGGGAGCTGTTTTTT. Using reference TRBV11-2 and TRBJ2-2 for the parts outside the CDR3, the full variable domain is EAGVAQSPRYKIIEKRQSVAFWCNPISGHATLYWYQQILGQGPKLLIQFQNNGVVDDSQLPKDRFSAERLKGVDSTLKIQPAKLEDSAVYLCASSLDSGLAGGPPGELFFGEGSRLTVL.

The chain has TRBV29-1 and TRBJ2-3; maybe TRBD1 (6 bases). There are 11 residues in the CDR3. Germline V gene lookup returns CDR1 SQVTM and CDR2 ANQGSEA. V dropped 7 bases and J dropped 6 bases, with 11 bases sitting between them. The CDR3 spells CSEGQRDTQYF. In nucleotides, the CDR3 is TGCAGCGAAGGACAGAGGGATACGCAGTATTTT.

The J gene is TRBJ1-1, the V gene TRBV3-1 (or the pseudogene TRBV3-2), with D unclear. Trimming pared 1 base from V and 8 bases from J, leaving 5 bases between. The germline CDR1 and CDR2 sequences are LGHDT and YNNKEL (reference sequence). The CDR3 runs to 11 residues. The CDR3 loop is CASSQAREAFF. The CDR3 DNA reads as TGTGCCAGCAGCCAAGCCCGGGAAGCTTTCTTT.

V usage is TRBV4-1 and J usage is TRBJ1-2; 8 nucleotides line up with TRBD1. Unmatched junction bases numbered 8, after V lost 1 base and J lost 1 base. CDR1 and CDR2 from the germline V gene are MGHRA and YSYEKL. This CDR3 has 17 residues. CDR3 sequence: CASSQVHGTGLNYGYTF. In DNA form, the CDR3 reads TGCGCCAGCAGCCAAGTCCACGGGACAGGCCTTAACTATGGCTACACCTTC.

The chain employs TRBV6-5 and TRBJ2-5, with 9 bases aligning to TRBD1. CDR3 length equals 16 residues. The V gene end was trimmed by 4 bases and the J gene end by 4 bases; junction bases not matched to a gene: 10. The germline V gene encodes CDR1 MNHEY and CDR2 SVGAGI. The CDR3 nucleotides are TGTGCCAGCAGTTCCGCCGGGACAGGGACAGGAGAGACCCAGTACTTC. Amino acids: CASSSAGTGTGETQYF.

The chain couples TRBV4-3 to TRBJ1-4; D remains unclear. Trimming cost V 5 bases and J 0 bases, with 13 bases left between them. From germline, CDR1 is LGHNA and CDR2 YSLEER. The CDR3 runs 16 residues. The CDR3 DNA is TGCGCCAGCAGCGACACGACCTCTGCAACTAATGAAAAACTGTTTTTT. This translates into CASSDTTSATNEKLFF.

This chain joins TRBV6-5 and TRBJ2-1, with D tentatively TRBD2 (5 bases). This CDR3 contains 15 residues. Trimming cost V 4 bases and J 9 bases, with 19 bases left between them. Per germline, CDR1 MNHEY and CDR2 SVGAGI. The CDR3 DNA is TGTGCCAGCAGTTCCACTCCGACGGGGTTCGGTGAGCAGTTCTTC. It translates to CASSSTPTGFGEQFF.

This CDR3 is CASSLGQYMNTEAFF. The CDR3 nucleotides read TGTGCCAGCAGCTTAGGACAGTACATGAACACTGAAGCTTTCTTT. The chain combines TRBV11-2 with TRBJ1-1, with a possible D match to TRBD1 (5 bases). This CDR3 has 15 residues. V shed 1 base and J shed 0 bases, with 9 bases lying between them. Germline V gene lookup returns CDR1 SGHAT and CDR2 FQNNGV.

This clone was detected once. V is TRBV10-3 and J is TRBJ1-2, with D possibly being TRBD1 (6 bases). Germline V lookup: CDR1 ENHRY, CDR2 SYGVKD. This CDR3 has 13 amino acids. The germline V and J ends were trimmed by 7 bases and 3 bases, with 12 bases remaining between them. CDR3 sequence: CAITGGADYGYTF. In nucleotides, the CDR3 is TGTGCCATCACTGGGGGGGCGGACTATGGCTACACCTTC.

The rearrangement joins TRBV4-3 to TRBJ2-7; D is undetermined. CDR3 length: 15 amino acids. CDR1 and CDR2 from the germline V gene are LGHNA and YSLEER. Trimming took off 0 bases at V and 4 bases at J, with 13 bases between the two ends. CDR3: CASSQDWLVSYEQYF. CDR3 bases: TGCGCCAGCAGCCAAGATTGGCTAGTTAGTTACGAGCAGTACTTC.

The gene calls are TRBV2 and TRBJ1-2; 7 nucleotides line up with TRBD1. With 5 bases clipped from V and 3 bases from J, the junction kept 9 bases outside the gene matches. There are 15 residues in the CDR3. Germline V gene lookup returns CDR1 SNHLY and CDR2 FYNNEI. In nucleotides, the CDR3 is TGTGCCAGCAGTCCACAGGGGTCGTTGGACTATGGCTACACCTTC. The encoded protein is CASSPQGSLDYGYTF.

CDR3 protein: CASSPGGSETQYF. In DNA, the CDR3 is TGTGCCAGCTCACCAGGGGGCTCAGAGACCCAGTACTTC. The V call is TRBV18, the J call TRBJ2-5, with D possibly TRBD1 on 6 matching bases. V shed 2 bases and J shed 4 bases, with 8 bases lying between them. The germline gives CDR1 KGHSH, CDR2 LQKENI. This CDR3 contains 13 residues.

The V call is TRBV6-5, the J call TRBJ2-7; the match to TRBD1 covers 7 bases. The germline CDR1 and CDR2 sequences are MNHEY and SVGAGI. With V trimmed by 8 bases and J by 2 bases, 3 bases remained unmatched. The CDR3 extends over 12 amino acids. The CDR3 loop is CASRQGPYEQYF. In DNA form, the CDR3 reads TGTGCCAGCCGACAGGGACCCTACGAGCAGTACTTC.

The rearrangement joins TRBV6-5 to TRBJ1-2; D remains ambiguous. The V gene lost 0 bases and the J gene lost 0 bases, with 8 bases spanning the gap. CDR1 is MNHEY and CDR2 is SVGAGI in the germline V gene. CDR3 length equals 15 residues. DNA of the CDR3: TGTGCCAGCAGTTACTCGGTCCGGGCTAACTATGGCTACACCTTC. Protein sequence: CASSYSVRANYGYTF.

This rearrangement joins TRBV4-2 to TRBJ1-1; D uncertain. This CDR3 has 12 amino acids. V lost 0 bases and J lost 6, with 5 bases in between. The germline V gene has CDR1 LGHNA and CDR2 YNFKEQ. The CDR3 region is CASSQEASEAFF. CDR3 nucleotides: TGTGCCAGCAGCCAAGAGGCATCTGAAGCTTTCTTT.

In DNA, the CDR3 is TGTGCCAGCAGCCAAGATCAGGCAGGAGAAAAACTGTTTTTT. Amino acid sequence: CASSQDQAGEKLFF. The chain carries TRBV3-1 (or the pseudogene TRBV3-2) and TRBJ1-4; D is undetermined. V was clipped by 0 bases and J by 8 bases, with 10 bases between them. The CDR3 extends over 14 amino acids. Germline V gene sequence: CDR1 LGHDT, CDR2 YNNKEL (reference sequence).

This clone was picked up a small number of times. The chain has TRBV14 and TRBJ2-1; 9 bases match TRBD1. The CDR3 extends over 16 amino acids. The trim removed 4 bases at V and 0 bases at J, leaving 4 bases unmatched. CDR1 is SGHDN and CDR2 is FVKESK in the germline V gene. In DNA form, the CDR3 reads TGTGCCAGCAGCCCAGGACAGGGGAGCTCCTACAATGAGCAGTTCTTC. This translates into CASSPGQGSSYNEQFF.

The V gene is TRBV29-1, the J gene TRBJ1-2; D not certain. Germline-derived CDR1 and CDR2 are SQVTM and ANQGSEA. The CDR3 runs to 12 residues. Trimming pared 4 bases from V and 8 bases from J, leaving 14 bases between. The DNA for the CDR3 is TGCAGCGTTGGGGAGGGATCGTCAGGCTACACCTTC. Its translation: CSVGEGSSGYTF. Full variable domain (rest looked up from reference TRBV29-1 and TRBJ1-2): SAVISQKPSRDICQRGTSLTIQCQVDSQVTMMFWYRQQPGQSLTLIATANQGSEATYESGFVIDKFPISRPNLTFSTLTVSNMSPEDSSIYLCSVGEGSSGYTFGSGTRLTVV.

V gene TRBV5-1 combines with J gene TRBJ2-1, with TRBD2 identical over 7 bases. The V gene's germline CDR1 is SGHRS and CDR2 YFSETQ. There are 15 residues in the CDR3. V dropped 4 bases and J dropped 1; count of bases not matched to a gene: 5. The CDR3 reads CASSLHGRSYNEQFF. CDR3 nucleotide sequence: TGCGCCAGCAGCCTACACGGGAGGTCCTACAATGAGCAGTTCTTC.

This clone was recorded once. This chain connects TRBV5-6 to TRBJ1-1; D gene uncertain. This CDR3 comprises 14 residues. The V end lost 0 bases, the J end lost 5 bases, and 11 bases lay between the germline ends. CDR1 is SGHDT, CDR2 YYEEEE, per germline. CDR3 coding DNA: TGTGCCAGCAGCTTGGGCACCGGAGGAACTGAAGCTTTCTTT. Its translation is CASSLGTGGTEAFF.

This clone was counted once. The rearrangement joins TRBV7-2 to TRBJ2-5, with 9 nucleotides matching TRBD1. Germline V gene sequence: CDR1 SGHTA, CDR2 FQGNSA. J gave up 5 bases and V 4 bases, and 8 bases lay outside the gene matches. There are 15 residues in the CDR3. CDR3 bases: TGTGCCAGCAGCTCCACGGGACAGGGAGGGGAGACCCAGTACTTC. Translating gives CASSSTGQGGETQYF.